Below are 8 T cell receptor beta chains sequenced from a single sample in a study of T cells in Graves' hyperthyroidism and ophthalmopathy. Regions amplified from RNA transcripts were the TCR beta CDR3 regions. A first-round RT-PCR of the TCR CDR3 used the HTBI primer set. TCRdb passed the multiplex PCR reads through MiXCR, listing each CDR3 protein once. The sample yields about 59,000 distinct CDR3 sequences, roughly 50% seen once. Specimen: blood. All receptors come from an older woman with Graves' ophthalmopathy.

This clonotype was seen at least ten times. The CDR3 region has the DNA TGCGCCAGCAGCCCAGGCCACGCGGGAAGCTCCTACGAGCAGTACTTC. Translated, it gives CASSPGHAGSSYEQYF. The chain has TRBV5-1 and TRBJ2-7, with D tentatively TRBD2 (6 bases). Germline CDR1 SGHRS, CDR2 YFSETQ. Trimming left V 4 bases short and J 0 bases short, with 17 bases between. The CDR3 length is 16 residues.

This rearrangement joins TRBV7-9 to TRBJ2-5; D gene unclear. Trimming shortened V by 5 bases and J by 4 bases, and 14 bases separated the two germline ends. Germline V gives CDR1 SEHNR, CDR2 FQNEAQ (reference sequence). The CDR3 extends over 14 amino acids. This CDR3 reads CASSPSAGRETQYF. In DNA form, the CDR3 reads TGTGCCAGCAGCCCCTCGGCCGGGCGAGAGACCCAGTACTTC.

This clonotype was recorded at least ten times. V and J are TRBV11-2 and TRBJ1-1, with D possibly matching TRBD1 (5 bases). This CDR3 has 18 amino acids. The V end was cut by 0 bases, the J end by 2 bases, with 19 bases between. The germline CDR1 and CDR2 sequences are SGHAT and FQNNGV. The CDR3 region is CASSLDRMGLWGNTEAFF. CDR3 DNA: TGTGCCAGCAGCTTAGATCGCATGGGGCTGTGGGGCAACACTGAAGCTTTCTTT.

This clonotype was counted at least ten times. The chain recombines TRBV27 with TRBJ2-7; TRBD2 agrees at 8 bases. The V segment lost 6 bases and the J segment 3 bases; nucleotides outside the gene matches: 7. CDR3 length: 14 residues. Germline assignment: CDR1 MNHEY and CDR2 SMNVEV (reference sequence). CDR3 coding DNA: TGTGCCAGCAGACAAGCGGGAGCGAACTACGAGCAGTACTTC. Amino acid sequence: CASRQAGANYEQYF.

The rearrangement links TRBV6-5 to TRBJ1-6; D perhaps matches TRBD1 (5 bases). The CDR3 consists of 12 residues. V dropped 10 bases and J dropped 7 bases, with 11 bases sitting between them. CDR1 is MNHEY, CDR2 SVGAGI, per germline. The CDR3 region is CANAGNNSPLHF. In DNA, the CDR3 is TGTGCCAACGCAGGGAACAATTCACCCCTCCACTTT.

Note on this clonotype: As the CDR3 is not closed by the conserved phenylalanine or tryptophan, this likely results from a read error. The chain is built from TRBV20-1 and TRBJ2-1; 7 positions match TRBD2. The V gene's germline CDR1 is DFQATT and CDR2 SNEGSKA (reference sequence). CDR3 length equals 16 residues. The DNA for the CDR3 is TGCAATGCTAGAGATGTAGGTGGCGGGAGAGGCAATGAGCAGTTCCTC. As protein: CNARDVGGGRGNEQFL.

Worth noting for this clonotype: Sequence at one end of the junction differs from germline and may be a read error. The V and J genes are TRBV11-2 and TRBJ2-7; 7 bases map to TRBD1. Germline V gene sequence: CDR1 SGHAT, CDR2 FQNNGV. CDR3 length equals 15 residues. CDR3 amino acids: CASSLGRDSSCEQYF. CDR3 nucleotide sequence: TGTGCCAGCAGCTTAGGCCGGGACAGCTCCTGCGAGCAGTACTTC.

A remark on this clonotype: A much larger clonotype is one base distant, so this may be a read error. The V and J genes are TRBV28 and TRBJ2-1; D possibly uses TRBD1 or TRBD2 (6 bases each). There are 16 residues in the CDR3. CDR1 and CDR2 from the germline V gene are MDHEN and SYDVKM. The V end was cut by 6 bases, the J end by 6 bases, with 21 bases between. The CDR3, as DNA: TGTGCCAGCAGATCCCGAACTAGCAGGGGCCTCAATGAGCAGTTCTTC. Protein product: CASRSRTSRGLNEQFF.